Each of the 3 T cell receptor beta chains below was sequenced from the same sample in a study of shared clonotypes between healthy human individuals. Repertoires were generated with immunoSEQ multiplex PCR, while TCRdb's copy carries only in-frame clones and drops some. This table holds around 440,000 clones, roughly three quarters found once. Sequencing was performed on PBMCs. These receptors were taken from a woman in her 40s in good health. Some clones in this sample may be carry-over from other donors' samples.

This rearrangement joins TRBV25-1 to TRBJ1-2; 9 bases are a match to TRBD1. CDR1 is MGHDK and CDR2 is SYGVNS in the germline V gene. CDR3 size: 15 residues. V lost 1 base and J lost 4; bases outside the gene matches: 4. In nucleotides, the CDR3 is TGTGCCAGCAGTGAATTTGGGACAGGGACCTATGGCTACACCTTC. It yields the protein CASSEFGTGTYGYTF.

CDR3 DNA sequence: TGTGCCGTTGCGGGTGGCTACACCTTC. Encoded protein: CAVAGGYTF. This chain uses TRBV6-1 with TRBJ1-2; D is undetermined. The V end was cut by 11 bases, the J end by 7 bases, with 8 bases between. Germline-derived CDR1 and CDR2 are MNHNS and SASEGT. CDR3 size: 9 residues.

The chain uses TRBV5-5 and TRBJ2-7; 9 bases are shared with TRBD2. The CDR3 runs to 13 residues. The V segment lost 5 bases and the J segment 3 bases; nucleotides outside the gene matches: 3. Germline lookup yields CDR1 SGHKS and CDR2 YYEKEE (reference sequence). The chain's CDR3 is CASSYSGSYEQYF. CDR3 DNA sequence: TGTGCCAGCAGTTATAGCGGGAGCTACGAGCAGTACTTC. Complete variable domain (other parts from reference TRBV5-5 and TRBJ2-7): DAGVTQSPTHLIKTRGQQVTLRCSPISGHKSVSWYQQVLGQGPQFIFQYYEKEERGRGNFPDRFSARQFPNYSSELNVNALLLGDSALYLCASSYSGSYEQYFGPGTRLTVT.